These T cell receptor beta chains were read from a single sample in a study of blood T cell repertoires in COVID-19. Produced via immunoSEQ multiplex PCR; TCRdb's table is partial and in-frame only. In the table there are roughly 300,000 clones, approximately 89% of which are singletons. Input material: peripheral blood. These TCRs come from a woman between 45 and 60 years old who had recovered from COVID-19. Each CDR3 is given with its conserved first and last residue. A D gene is named only where the DNA matches it firmly. Where a row states a size, it is once, few, many or the class of an expanded clone; other rows omit it.

v_call: TRBV19; j_call: TRBJ1-5; clone_size: .; d_call: .; cdr3_nt: TGTGCCAGTAGTATTTACTCAGGGTCGGGGGTAGGCAGCAATCAGCCCCAGCATTTT; cdr3_aa: CASSIYSGSGVGSNQPQHF
v_call: TRBV4-3; j_call: TRBJ2-4; clone_size: .; d_call: .; cdr3_nt: TGCGCCAGCAGCCAAGAGTACCTACTAGCCAAAAACATTCAGTACTTC; cdr3_aa: CASSQEYLLAKNIQYF
v_call: TRBV5-1; j_call: TRBJ1-4; clone_size: .; d_call: TRBD1; cdr3_nt: TGCGCCAGCAAACGACAGGGCACTAATGAAAAACTGTTTTTT; cdr3_aa: CASKRQGTNEKLFF
v_call: TRBV7-2; j_call: TRBJ1-3; clone_size: few; d_call: TRBD1; cdr3_nt: TGTGCCAGCAGCCGGGACAGCGGCCCCTCTGGAAACACCATATATTTT; cdr3_aa: CASSRDSGPSGNTIYF
v_call: TRBV7-2; j_call: TRBJ2-7; clone_size: .; d_call: .; cdr3_nt: TGTGCCAGCAGCCAGACAGGATCCACCTACGAGCAGTACTTC; cdr3_aa: CASSQTGSTYEQYF
v_call: TRBV27; j_call: TRBJ1-1; clone_size: .; d_call: TRBD1; cdr3_nt: TGTGCCAGCAGTCCCGACAGGGATTGGGGCACTGAAGCTTTCTTT; cdr3_aa: CASSPDRDWGTEAFF
v_call: TRBV6-2/TRBV6-3; j_call: TRBJ1-2; clone_size: .; d_call: TRBD1; cdr3_nt: TGTGCCAGCAGTTTCGCCCCGATTGCAGGGGGCTATGGCTACACCTTC; cdr3_aa: CASSFAPIAGGYGYTF
v_call: TRBV19; j_call: TRBJ1-5; clone_size: .; d_call: .; cdr3_nt: TGTGCCAGTAGTTTCTCAGGGTCTGTGGATCAGCCCCAGCATTTT; cdr3_aa: CASSFSGSVDQPQHF
v_call: TRBV28; j_call: TRBJ2-7; clone_size: .; d_call: TRBD2; cdr3_nt: TGTGCCACCTCAGGGACTAGCGGGAACTACGAGCAGTACTTC; cdr3_aa: CATSGTSGNYEQYF
v_call: TRBV28; j_call: TRBJ1-6; clone_size: .; d_call: TRBD1; cdr3_nt: TGTGCCAGCAGCACCTCGCCCCCGGGACAGCATTTTTCACCCCTCCACTTT; cdr3_aa: CASSTSPPGQHFSPLHF
v_call: TRBV19; j_call: TRBJ1-2; clone_size: once; d_call: .; cdr3_nt: TGTGCCAGTAGTAGCGGGGGAAGGAACCTCTATGGCTACACCTTC; cdr3_aa: CASSSGGRNLYGYTF
v_call: TRBV18; j_call: TRBJ1-1; clone_size: .; d_call: .; cdr3_nt: TGTGCCAGCTCCCCATTTAAGGGGCACAACACTGAAGCTTTCTTT; cdr3_aa: CASSPFKGHNTEAFF
v_call: TRBV5-1; j_call: TRBJ1-2; clone_size: .; d_call: TRBD1; cdr3_nt: TGCGCCAGCACCCGGGACAGGACGGGACCCTATGGCTACACCTTC; cdr3_aa: CASTRDRTGPYGYTF
v_call: TRBV27; j_call: TRBJ1-4; clone_size: few; d_call: .; cdr3_nt: TGTGCCAGCAGGGGTTTGGGGGGTGAAAAACTGTTTTTT; cdr3_aa: CASRGLGGEKLFF
v_call: TRBV5-1; j_call: TRBJ2-1; clone_size: .; d_call: .; cdr3_nt: TGCGCCAGCAGCTCGGGACTCCATAGCTCCTACAATGAGCAGTTCTTC; cdr3_aa: CASSSGLHSSYNEQFF
v_call: TRBV10-3; j_call: TRBJ2-7; clone_size: .; d_call: TRBD2; cdr3_nt: TGTGCCATCAGTGAGGCGGGACTAGCGGGAAAGCAGTACTTC; cdr3_aa: CAISEAGLAGKQYF
v_call: TRBV3-1/TRBV3-2; j_call: TRBJ1-2; clone_size: .; d_call: .; cdr3_nt: TGTGCCAGCAGCGCGGGACCGCAGCCCAACTATGGCTACACCTTC; cdr3_aa: CASSAGPQPNYGYTF
v_call: TRBV15; j_call: TRBJ2-1; clone_size: .; d_call: TRBD1; cdr3_nt: TGTGCCACCAGCAGACCCTCTTCGACAGGGGTAAATGAGCAGTTCTTC; cdr3_aa: CATSRPSSTGVNEQFF
v_call: TRBV6-2/TRBV6-3; j_call: TRBJ2-2; clone_size: few; d_call: .; cdr3_nt: TGTGCCAGCAGTTACTCGAGTGGCACAGTGAACACCGGGGAGCTGTTTTTT; cdr3_aa: CASSYSSGTVNTGELFF
v_call: TRBV6-6; j_call: TRBJ2-7; clone_size: .; d_call: TRBD1; cdr3_nt: TGTGCCAGCGCACCCGGGACAGGGTCCTACGAGCAGTACTTC; cdr3_aa: CASAPGTGSYEQYF
v_call: TRBV30; j_call: TRBJ1-3; clone_size: .; d_call: .; cdr3_nt: TGTGCCTGGAGTTACGGGGGGTCTGGAAACACCATATATTTT; cdr3_aa: CAWSYGGSGNTIYF
v_call: TRBV7-7; j_call: TRBJ1-1; clone_size: .; d_call: TRBD1; cdr3_nt: TGTGCCAGCAGCGTAAACAGGGGCACTGAAGCTTTCTTT; cdr3_aa: CASSVNRGTEAFF
v_call: TRBV6-5; j_call: TRBJ1-1; clone_size: .; d_call: TRBD1; cdr3_nt: TGTGCCAGCAGTTCACTTTCAGGGACAGGGTATGGAGCTTTCTTT; cdr3_aa: CASSSLSGTGYGAFF
v_call: TRBV7-7; j_call: TRBJ2-5; clone_size: .; d_call: TRBD2; cdr3_nt: TGTGCCAGCAGCTTATCGGGCGGGGGGCAACAAGAGACCCAGTACTTC; cdr3_aa: CASSLSGGGQQETQYF
v_call: TRBV3-1/TRBV3-2; j_call: TRBJ1-5; clone_size: few; d_call: .; cdr3_nt: TGTGCCAGCAGTCAAGATCTTAATCAGCCCCAGCATTTT; cdr3_aa: CASSQDLNQPQHF
v_call: TRBV7-9; j_call: TRBJ1-4; clone_size: .; d_call: .; cdr3_nt: TGTGCCAGCAGCCACGCGACAGTGCATCCTGAAAAACTGTTTTTT; cdr3_aa: CASSHATVHPEKLFF
v_call: TRBV4-2; j_call: TRBJ1-1; clone_size: .; d_call: .; cdr3_nt: TGTGCCAGCAGCCAAGTCTCCGCGACTGAAGCTTTCTTT; cdr3_aa: CASSQVSATEAFF
v_call: TRBV2; j_call: TRBJ2-6; clone_size: .; d_call: .; cdr3_nt: TGTGCCAGCAGGGCAGACAGAAGTTCTGGGGCCAACGTCCTGACTTTC; cdr3_aa: CASRADRSSGANVLTF
v_call: TRBV4-1; j_call: TRBJ1-5; clone_size: .; d_call: .; cdr3_nt: TGCGCCAGCAGCCAAGAACCGGTCAATCAGCCCCAGCATTTT; cdr3_aa: CASSQEPVNQPQHF
v_call: TRBV12-3/TRBV12-4; j_call: TRBJ1-2; clone_size: .; d_call: .; cdr3_nt: TGTGCCAGCAGTTCTCGGGGGTTCTATGGCTACACCTTC; cdr3_aa: CASSSRGFYGYTF
v_call: TRBV7-9; j_call: TRBJ2-5; clone_size: few; d_call: TRBD2; cdr3_nt: TGTGCCAGCAGCTGGACTAGACAAGAGACCCAGTACTTC; cdr3_aa: CASSWTRQETQYF
v_call: TRBV29-1; j_call: TRBJ2-5; clone_size: once; d_call: TRBD1; cdr3_nt: TGCAGTGGGGGACAGGGGGCGAGGATGGAGACCCAGTACTTC; cdr3_aa: CSGGQGARMETQYF